The sequence of this T cell receptor beta chain was determined in a study of T cell clonotyping in hematopoietic cell transplantation. Across the study: Samples: about 28 days before transplant, then days 30, 100 and 180 after. Study-level results: Few recipient clonotypes overlapped donors; over 95% were de novo at given depth.

Sequencing used immunoSEQ multiplex PCR; TCRdb keeps in-frame clones, though not all of them. The sample lists under 9,000 clones; about 89% were seen once. There are 16 residues in the CDR3. CDR1 is LGHNA and CDR2 is YSLEER in the germline V gene. The ends lost 0 bases at V and 10 bases at J; junction bases unmatched: 12. With regard to this clone: The antigen is undetermined.

This sequence originates from a male patient in his sixties who had an allogeneic stem cell transplant from a related donor, so the T cells may come from the graft donor. Some clones in this sample may be carry-over from other donors' samples. The sequences come from peripheral blood mononuclear cells, collected at the time of graft-versus-host disease after allogeneic stem cell transplant. The chain combines TRBV4-3 with TRBJ2-1; 7 bases map to TRBD1. This chain's CDR3 is CASSQDDSRDSTEQFF. CDR3 coding DNA: TGCGCCAGCAGCCAAGATGATTCTCGGGACAGCACCGAGCAGTTCTTC.